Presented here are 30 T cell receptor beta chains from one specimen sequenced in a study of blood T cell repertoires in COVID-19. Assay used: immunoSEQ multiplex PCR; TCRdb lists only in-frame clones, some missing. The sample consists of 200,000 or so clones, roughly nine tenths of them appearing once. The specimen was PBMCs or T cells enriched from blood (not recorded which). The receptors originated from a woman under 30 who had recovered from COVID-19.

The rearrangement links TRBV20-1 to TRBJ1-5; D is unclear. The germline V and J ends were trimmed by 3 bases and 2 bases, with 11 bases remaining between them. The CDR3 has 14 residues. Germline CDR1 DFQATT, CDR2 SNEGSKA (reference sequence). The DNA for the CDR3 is TGCAGTGCTAGTGGGCGGGGTGGCAATCAGCCCCAGCATTTT. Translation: CSASGRGGNQPQHF.

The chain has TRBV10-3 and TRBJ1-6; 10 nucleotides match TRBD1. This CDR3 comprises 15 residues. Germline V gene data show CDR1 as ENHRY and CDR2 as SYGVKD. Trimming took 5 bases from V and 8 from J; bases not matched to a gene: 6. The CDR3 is CAISRTGTGDSPLHF. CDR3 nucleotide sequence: TGTGCCATCAGTCGGACCGGGACAGGGGATTCACCCCTCCACTTT.

Here the CDR3 reads CASSRDREGITEAFF. The CDR3, as DNA: TGTGCCAGCAGCCGCGACAGGGAAGGGATCACTGAAGCTTTCTTT. This sequence joins TRBV2 and TRBJ1-1; 7 positions match TRBD1. J was trimmed by 4 bases and V by 6 bases; bases with no gene match: 11. The CDR3 runs to 15 residues. Per the germline V gene, CDR1 is SNHLY and CDR2 is FYNNEI.

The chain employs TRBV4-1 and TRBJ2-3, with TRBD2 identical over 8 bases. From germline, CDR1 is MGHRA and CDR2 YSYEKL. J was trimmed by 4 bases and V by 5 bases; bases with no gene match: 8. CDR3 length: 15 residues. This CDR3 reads CASSVGLVSSDTQYF. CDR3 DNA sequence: TGCGCCAGCAGCGTGGGACTAGTGTCCTCAGATACGCAGTATTTT.

CDR3: CASSQSRDREYSPLHF. The DNA for the CDR3 is TGCGCCAGCAGCCAATCCAGGGACAGAGAGTATTCACCCCTCCACTTT. V usage is TRBV4-1 and J usage is TRBJ1-6; 7 bases align to TRBD1. V shed 2 bases, J shed 8 bases, and the junction held 9 bases outside the gene matches. The CDR3 contains 16 residues. The germline gives CDR1 MGHRA, CDR2 YSYEKL.

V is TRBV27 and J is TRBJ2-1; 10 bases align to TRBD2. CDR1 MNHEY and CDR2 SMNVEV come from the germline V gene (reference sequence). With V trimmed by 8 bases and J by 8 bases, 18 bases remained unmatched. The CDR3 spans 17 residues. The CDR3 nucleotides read TGTGCCAGCCGGGGGATTGGTCCTAGCGGGGGTATGGATGAGCAGTTCTTC. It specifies CASRGIGPSGGMDEQFF.

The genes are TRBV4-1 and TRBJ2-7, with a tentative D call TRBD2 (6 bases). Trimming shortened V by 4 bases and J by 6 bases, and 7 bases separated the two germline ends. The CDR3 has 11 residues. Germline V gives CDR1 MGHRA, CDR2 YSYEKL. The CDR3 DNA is TGCGCCAGCAGCCGACTAGGCGAGCAGTACTTC. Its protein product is CASSRLGEQYF.

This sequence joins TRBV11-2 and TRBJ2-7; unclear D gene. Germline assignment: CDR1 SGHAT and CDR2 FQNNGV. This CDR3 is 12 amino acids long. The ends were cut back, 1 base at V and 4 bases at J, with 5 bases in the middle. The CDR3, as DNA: TGTGCCAGCAGCTTAGGTTATTACGAGCAGTACTTC. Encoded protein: CASSLGYYEQYF.

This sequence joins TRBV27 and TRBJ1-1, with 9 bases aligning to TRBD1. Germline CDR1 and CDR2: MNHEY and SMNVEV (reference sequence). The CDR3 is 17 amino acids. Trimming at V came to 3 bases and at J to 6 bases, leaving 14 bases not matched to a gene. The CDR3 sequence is CASSFSQMGQGFAEAFF. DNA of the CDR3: TGTGCCAGCAGTTTCTCACAAATGGGACAGGGTTTCGCTGAAGCTTTCTTT.

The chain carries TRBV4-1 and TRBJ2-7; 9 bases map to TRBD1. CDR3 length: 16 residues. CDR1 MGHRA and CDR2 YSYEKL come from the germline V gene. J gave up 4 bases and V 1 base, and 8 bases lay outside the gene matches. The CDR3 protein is CASSQVRDREWYEQYF. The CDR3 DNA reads TGCGCCAGCAGCCAAGTTCGGGACAGGGAGTGGTACGAGCAGTACTTC.

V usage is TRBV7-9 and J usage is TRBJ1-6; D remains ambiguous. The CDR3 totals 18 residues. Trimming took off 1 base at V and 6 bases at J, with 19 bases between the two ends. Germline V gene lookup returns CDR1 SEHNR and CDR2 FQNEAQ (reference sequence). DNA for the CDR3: TGTGCCAGCAGCTTAGAATCCCCGGGGAGGAGGGCTAATTCACCCCTCCACTTT. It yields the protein CASSLESPGRRANSPLHF.

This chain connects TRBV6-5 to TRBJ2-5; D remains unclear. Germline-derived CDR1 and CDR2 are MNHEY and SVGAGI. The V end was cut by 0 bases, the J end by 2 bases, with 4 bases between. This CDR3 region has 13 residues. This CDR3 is CASSYSHQETQYF. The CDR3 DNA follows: TGTGCCAGCAGTTACTCACATCAAGAGACCCAGTACTTC.

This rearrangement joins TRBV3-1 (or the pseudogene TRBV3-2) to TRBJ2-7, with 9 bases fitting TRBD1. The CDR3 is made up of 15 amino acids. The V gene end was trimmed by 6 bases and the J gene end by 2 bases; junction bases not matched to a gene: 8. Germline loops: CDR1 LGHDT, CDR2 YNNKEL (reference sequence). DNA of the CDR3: TGTGCCAGCAGTCAATTAGGGGACAGGGCCTACGAGCAGTACTTC. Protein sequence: CASSQLGDRAYEQYF.

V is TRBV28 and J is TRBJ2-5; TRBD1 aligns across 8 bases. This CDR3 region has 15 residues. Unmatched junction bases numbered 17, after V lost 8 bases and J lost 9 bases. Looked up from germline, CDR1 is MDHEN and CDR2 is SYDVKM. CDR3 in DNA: TGTGCCAGCTGTCCAGGGGGGTCAGGGGGCGAGGCCCAGTACTTC. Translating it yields CASCPGGSGGEAQYF.

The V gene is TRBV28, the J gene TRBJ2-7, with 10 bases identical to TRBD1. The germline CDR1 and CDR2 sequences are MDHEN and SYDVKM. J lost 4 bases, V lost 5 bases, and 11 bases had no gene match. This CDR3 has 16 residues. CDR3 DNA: TGTGCCAGCAGTATATCCGGGACAGGGGCTACATACGAGCAGTACTTC. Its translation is CASSISGTGATYEQYF.

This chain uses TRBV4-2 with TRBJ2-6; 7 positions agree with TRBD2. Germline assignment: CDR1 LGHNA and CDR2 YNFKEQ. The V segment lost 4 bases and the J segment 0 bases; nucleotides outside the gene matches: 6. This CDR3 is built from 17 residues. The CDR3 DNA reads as TGTGCCAGCAGCCTAAACGCGGGAGACTCTGGGGCCAACGTCCTGACTTTC. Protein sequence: CASSLNAGDSGANVLTF.

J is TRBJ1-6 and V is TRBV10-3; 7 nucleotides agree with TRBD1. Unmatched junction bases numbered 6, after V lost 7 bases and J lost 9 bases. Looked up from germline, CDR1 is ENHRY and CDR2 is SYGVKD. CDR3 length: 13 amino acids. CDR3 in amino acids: CAITGTALSPLHF. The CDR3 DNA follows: TGTGCCATCACCGGGACAGCTCTTTCACCCCTCCACTTT.

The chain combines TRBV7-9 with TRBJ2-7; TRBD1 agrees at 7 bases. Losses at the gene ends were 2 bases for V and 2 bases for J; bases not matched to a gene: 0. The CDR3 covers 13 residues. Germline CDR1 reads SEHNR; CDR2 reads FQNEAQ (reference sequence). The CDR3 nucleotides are TGTGCCAGCAGCTTACAGGGGGCCTACGAGCAGTACTTC. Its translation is CASSLQGAYEQYF. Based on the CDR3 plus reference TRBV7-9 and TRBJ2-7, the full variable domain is DTGVSQNPRHKITKRGQNVTFRCDPISEHNRLYWYRQTLGQGPEFLTYFQNEAQLEKSRLLSDRFSAERPKGSFSTLEIQRTEQGDSAMYLCASSLQGAYEQYFGPGTRLTVT.

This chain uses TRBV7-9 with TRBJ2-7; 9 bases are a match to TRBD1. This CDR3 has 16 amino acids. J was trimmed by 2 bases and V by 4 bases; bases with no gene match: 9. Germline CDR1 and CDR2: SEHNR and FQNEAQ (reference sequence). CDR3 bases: TGTGCCAGCAGCTCGGTCGGGGACAGGGCAACCTACGAGCAGTACTTC. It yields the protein CASSSVGDRATYEQYF.

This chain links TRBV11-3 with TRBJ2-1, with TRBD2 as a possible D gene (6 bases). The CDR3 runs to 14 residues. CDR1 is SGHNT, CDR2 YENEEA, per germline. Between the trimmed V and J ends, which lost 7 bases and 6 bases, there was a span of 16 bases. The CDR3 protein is CASNHGGVGNEQFF. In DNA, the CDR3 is TGTGCCAGCAACCATGGAGGGGTTGGCAATGAGCAGTTCTTC.

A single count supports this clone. The CDR3 sequence: CASSYSGFTDTQYF. The CDR3 DNA reads as TGTGCCAGCAGTTACAGCGGATTCACAGATACGCAGTATTTT. The V call is TRBV6-5, the J call TRBJ2-3, with D possibly matching TRBD2 (5 bases). V was cut by 2 bases and J by 2 bases, with 8 bases left in between. The CDR3 runs 14 residues. Germline values: CDR1 MNHEY, CDR2 SVGAGI.

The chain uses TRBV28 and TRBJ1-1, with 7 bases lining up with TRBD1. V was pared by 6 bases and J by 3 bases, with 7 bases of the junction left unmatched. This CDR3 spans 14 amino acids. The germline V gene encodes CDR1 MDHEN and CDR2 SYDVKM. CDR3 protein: CASRPTDRDTEAFF. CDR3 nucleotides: TGTGCCAGCAGACCCACCGACAGGGACACTGAAGCTTTCTTT.

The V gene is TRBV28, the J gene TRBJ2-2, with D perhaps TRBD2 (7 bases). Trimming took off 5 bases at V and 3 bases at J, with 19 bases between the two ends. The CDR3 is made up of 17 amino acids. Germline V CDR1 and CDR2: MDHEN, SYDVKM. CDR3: CASSRHPGGPDTGELFF. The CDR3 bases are TGTGCCAGCAGTCGCCACCCCGGGGGGCCTGACACCGGGGAGCTGTTTTTT.

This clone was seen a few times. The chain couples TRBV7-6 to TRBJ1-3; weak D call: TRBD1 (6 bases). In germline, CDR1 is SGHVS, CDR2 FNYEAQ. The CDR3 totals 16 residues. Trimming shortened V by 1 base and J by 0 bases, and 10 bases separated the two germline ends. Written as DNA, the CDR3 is TGTGCCAGCAGCTTAGAAGGCAGGGGCTCTGGAAACACCATATATTTT. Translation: CASSLEGRGSGNTIYF.

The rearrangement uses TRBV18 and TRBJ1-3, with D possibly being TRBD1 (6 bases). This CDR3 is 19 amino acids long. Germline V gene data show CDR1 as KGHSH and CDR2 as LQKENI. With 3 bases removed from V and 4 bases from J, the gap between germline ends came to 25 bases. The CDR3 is CASSPVFATGLSLGNTIYF. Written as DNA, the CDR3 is TGTGCCAGCTCACCGGTATTTGCGACAGGTCTTTCCTTGGGAAACACCATATATTTT.

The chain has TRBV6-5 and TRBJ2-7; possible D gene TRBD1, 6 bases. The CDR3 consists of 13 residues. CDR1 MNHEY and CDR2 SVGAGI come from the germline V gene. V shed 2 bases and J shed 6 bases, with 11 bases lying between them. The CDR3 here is CASSYSQGPEQYF. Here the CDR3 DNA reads TGTGCCAGCAGTTACAGCCAGGGGCCCGAGCAGTACTTC.

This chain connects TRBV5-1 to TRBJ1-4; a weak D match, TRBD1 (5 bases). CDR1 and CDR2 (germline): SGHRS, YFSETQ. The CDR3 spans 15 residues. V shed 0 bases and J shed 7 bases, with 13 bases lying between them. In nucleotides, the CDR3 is TGCGCCAGCAGCTTGGTTCAGGGTAATAGTGAAAAACTGTTTTTT. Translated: CASSLVQGNSEKLFF.

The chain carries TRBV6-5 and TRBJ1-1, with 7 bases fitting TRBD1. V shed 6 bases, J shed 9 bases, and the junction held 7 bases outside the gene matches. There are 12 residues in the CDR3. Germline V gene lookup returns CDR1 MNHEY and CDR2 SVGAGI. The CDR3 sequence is CASREWDSKAFF. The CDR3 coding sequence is TGTGCCAGCAGAGAGTGGGACAGTAAAGCTTTCTTT.

The CDR3 here is CASSFLGAEAFF. The CDR3 DNA follows: TGTGCCAGCAGCTTCCTCGGGGCTGAAGCTTTCTTT. V usage is TRBV11-2 and J usage is TRBJ1-1; D remains unclear. The CDR3 extends over 12 amino acids. Germline lookup yields CDR1 SGHAT and CDR2 FQNNGV. V was trimmed by 3 bases and J by 6 bases, leaving 8 bases between them.

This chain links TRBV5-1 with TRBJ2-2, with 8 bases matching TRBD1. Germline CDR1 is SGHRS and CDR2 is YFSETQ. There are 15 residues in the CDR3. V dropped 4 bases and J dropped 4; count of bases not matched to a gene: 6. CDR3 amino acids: CASSNTGGSTGELFF. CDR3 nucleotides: TGCGCCAGCAGCAATACAGGGGGGAGCACCGGGGAGCTGTTTTTT.